This T cell receptor (beta chain) was retrieved from a study of cytomegalovirus exposure and HLA in healthy donors. Study summary: A later analysis reported the approximately 120 validation repertoires used the same platform as the roughly 700 first-cohort repertoires. The study's findings and limits: Researchers catalogued approximately 160 TCR beta chains as cytomegalovirus-associated.

Clones were read by immunoSEQ multiplex PCR, and TCRdb kept only the in-frame ones, dropping some. The sample includes some 330,000 clones, approximately 90% seen only once; the top ten take more than 0.8%. This clone has a single count. What it binds is unknown. This CDR3 is 14 amino acids long. Germline V gives CDR1 SGHRS, CDR2 YFSETQ. Trimming removed 4 bases at V and 5 bases at J, with 15 bases between. This chain joins TRBV5-1 and TRBJ2-5; D is possibly TRBD1 (5 bases). Source material: PBMCs. The TCR comes from a woman aged 18 to 35 in good health and CMV-seronegative. DNA for the CDR3: TGCGCCAGCAGCCCCTCCGGACATTCGGAGACCCAGTACTTC. Translating it yields CASSPSGHSETQYF.